The T cell receptor beta chain described here comes from a study of blood T cell repertoires in COVID-19. Study information: Acute-phase and convalescent COVID-19 samples originated in the United States, Italy and Spain.

Deletions cut 1 base from V and 2 bases from J, with 14 bases between. CDR1 and CDR2 from the germline V gene are MDHEN and SYDVKM. There are 16 residues in the CDR3. Per the study methods: Cell counts per sample came from amplifying reference gene primers. Clones were read by immunoSEQ multiplex PCR, and TCRdb kept only the in-frame ones, dropping some. V and J calls and clone size are given by that table; D and trimming were obtained from the DNA. The table lists a few hundred thousand clones, less than 85% of them singletons. The source material was peripheral blood. The receptor was derived from a woman between 18 and 30 years old with acute or convalescent COVID-19. The chain recombines TRBV28 with TRBJ1-1; weak D call: TRBD1 (6 bases). CDR3 loop: CASSLLAGAPNTEAFF. In DNA, the CDR3 is TGTGCCAGCAGTTTATTGGCGGGGGCCCCCAACACTGAAGCTTTCTTT. The full variable domain, rest sourced from reference TRBV28 and TRBJ1-1, is DVKVTQSSRYLVKRTGEKVFLECVQDMDHENMFWYRQDPGLGLRLIYFSYDVKMKEKGDIPEGYSVSREKKERFSLILESASTNQTSMYLCASSLLAGAPNTEAFFGQGTRLTVV.